Below, 26 T cell receptor beta chains from the same sample are listed, as sequenced in a study of CD8+ T cells in alopecia areata (dated by TCRdb to about 2018). The sample's time point label is to be understood as: around 26 weeks on oral tofacitinib. Taken with the paper, the label for treatment or condition translates to: oral pan-JAK inhibitor, 5-10 mg twice daily. The library was produced with the immunoSEQ multiplex PCR assay. RNA was extracted from all samples and reverse transcribed into cDNA as template for TCR sequencing. Held by TCRdb, this immuneACCESS table contains in-frame sequences only and omits some clones. Under half of the omission traces to an unresolved V gene where checked; the cause of the rest is unknown. The sample data list about 200,000 clones, and roughly 60% of these were observed just once. Of the sample, 5.5% falls within the top ten clones. The material was CD4+ T cells sorted from blood, obtained at week 24, from a patient treated with tofacitinib. The receptors were sampled from a human donor with alopecia areata.

The V call is TRBV7-9, the J call TRBJ1-2; maybe TRBD1 (5 bases). Germline values: CDR1 SEHNR, CDR2 FQNEAQ (reference sequence). The V and J ends lost 5 bases and 8 bases respectively, with 15 bases between them. The CDR3 length is 13 residues. The DNA of the CDR3 is TGTGCCAGCAGCCCGGGGGAAGGAAGAGGCTACACCTTC. As protein: CASSPGEGRGYTF.

This clone was counted only a few times. The chain is built from TRBV5-6 and TRBJ2-1; possibly TRBD1 for D (6 bases). Germline V gives CDR1 SGHDT, CDR2 YYEEEE. CDR3 length: 14 amino acids. Trimming stripped 2 bases from V and 9 bases from J, with 15 bases between. Here the CDR3 reads CASSLNRAGSEQFF. The CDR3 DNA follows: TGTGCCAGCAGCTTAAACAGGGCAGGCAGTGAGCAGTTCTTC.

Only one count was recorded for this clone. The genes are TRBV7-2 and TRBJ1-5, with 8 nucleotides matching TRBD1. The junction had 8 bases not matched to a gene; V was cut back by 5 bases and J by 2 bases. The CDR3 has 16 amino acids. The germline gives CDR1 SGHTA, CDR2 FQGNSA. The CDR3 DNA reads TGTGCCAGCAGCCCCGGACAGGGAAGGGGCAATCAGCCCCAGCATTTT. Amino acids: CASSPGQGRGNQPQHF.

The chain combines TRBV29-1 with TRBJ1-2; D not certain. The V gene lost 1 base and the J gene lost 6 bases, with 9 bases spanning the gap. Germline lookup yields CDR1 SQVTM and CDR2 ANQGSEA. This CDR3 has 12 amino acids. CDR3 amino acids: CSVEGGTNGYTF. In DNA, the CDR3 is TGCAGCGTTGAAGGGGGAACTAATGGCTACACCTTC.

The gene calls are TRBV28 and TRBJ2-5; D uncertain. Germline CDR1 reads MDHEN; CDR2 reads SYDVKM. The length of the CDR3 is 11 residues. V was clipped by 5 bases and J by 9 bases, with 10 bases between them. CDR3 in DNA: TGTGCCAGCAGTAGGGCCTCCCCCCAGTACTTC. The encoded protein is CASSRASPQYF.

The chain carries TRBV2 and TRBJ1-3; D perhaps matches TRBD1 (6 bases). CDR1 is SNHLY and CDR2 is FYNNEI in the germline V gene. V was clipped by 7 bases and J by 4 bases, with 11 bases between them. The CDR3 covers 13 residues. CDR3 bases: TGTGCCAGCATGCCGGGACAAGGAAACACCATATATTTT. Translating gives CASMPGQGNTIYF.

The V call is TRBV10-3, the J call TRBJ2-5, with D uncertain. Per germline, CDR1 ENHRY and CDR2 SYGVKD. Trimming stripped 2 bases from V and 2 bases from J, with 6 bases between. The CDR3 length is 13 residues. CDR3 in DNA: TGTGCCATCAGTGAGCGGGTACAAGAGACCCAGTACTTC. This translates into CAISERVQETQYF.

This clone was counted between two and nine times. The rearrangement joins TRBV18 to TRBJ2-5; the match to TRBD2 covers 7 bases. V lost 2 bases, J lost 4 bases, and 10 bases stayed unmatched. CDR3 size: 16 residues. Germline V gene lookup returns CDR1 KGHSH and CDR2 LQKENI. The chain's CDR3 is CASSPKAGDGLETQYF. DNA of the CDR3: TGTGCCAGCTCACCAAAGGCGGGAGATGGGTTAGAGACCCAGTACTTC.

This clone was counted a few times. The chain employs TRBV29-1 and TRBJ1-5, with a weak D call TRBD1 (6 bases). V lost 6 bases to trimming and J lost 7 bases, with 16 bases between them. Looked up from germline, CDR1 is SQVTM and CDR2 is ANQGSEA. The CDR3 covers 13 residues. This CDR3 reads CSVLAGAGQPQHF. Written as DNA, the CDR3 is TGCAGCGTACTAGCGGGGGCAGGACAGCCCCAGCATTTT.

This clone was found a few times. The chain carries TRBV29-1 and TRBJ1-4, with D perhaps TRBD1 (5 bases). This CDR3 region has 15 residues. V was cut by 7 bases and J by 4 bases, with 19 bases left in between. Germline CDR1 SQVTM, CDR2 ANQGSEA. Written as DNA, the CDR3 is TGCAGCGCCTTGGGTGGGGCGGACCGTAATGAAAAACTGTTTTTT. It translates to CSALGGADRNEKLFF.

The chain combines TRBV4-3 with TRBJ1-6; D unresolved. Trimming pared 1 base from V and 2 bases from J, leaving 9 bases between. The CDR3 runs 16 residues. CDR1 is LGHNA, CDR2 YSLEER, per germline. The CDR3 nucleotides read TGCGCCAGCAGCCAAGTTACTACCGCCTATAATTCACCCCTCCACTTT. This gives the protein CASSQVTTAYNSPLHF.

The V gene is TRBV5-1, the J gene TRBJ2-7, with D maybe TRBD1 (6 bases). Trimming took 4 bases from V and 5 from J, leaving 19 bases between them. Germline V gives CDR1 SGHRS, CDR2 YFSETQ. This CDR3 is 15 amino acids long. The CDR3 sequence is CASSDRPGQADEQYF. The CDR3 DNA is TGCGCCAGCAGCGATCGACCGGGACAAGCTGACGAGCAGTACTTC.

This clone has just a few counts. This chain links TRBV7-8 with TRBJ2-5; possibly TRBD2 for D (6 bases). The V and J ends lost 0 bases and 4 bases respectively, with 15 bases between them. The CDR3 runs to 16 residues. Per germline, CDR1 SGHVS and CDR2 FQNEAQ. Here the CDR3 DNA reads TGTGCCAGCAGCTTAGCGCGATCTTACGGGGGAGAGACCCAGTACTTC. Its translation is CASSLARSYGGETQYF.

The genes are TRBV7-2 and TRBJ2-1; 13 bases align to TRBD2. V lost 7 bases, J lost 15 bases, and 9 bases stayed unmatched. This CDR3 has 13 amino acids. Germline V gene sequence: CDR1 SGHTA, CDR2 FQGNSA. DNA of the CDR3: TGTGCCAGCAACCGGAGGACTAGCGGGAGAAGGTTCTTC. Translating gives CASNRRTSGRRFF.

The table lists this clone with a count of one. J is TRBJ2-1 and V is TRBV5-4; either TRBD1 or TRBD2 may supply D (5 bases each). Trimming took 3 bases from V and 4 from J, leaving 14 bases between them. Germline V gives CDR1 SGHNT, CDR2 YYREEE (reference sequence). The length of the CDR3 is 15 residues. The CDR3 loop is CASSSGPSDYNEQFF. The CDR3 DNA reads as TGTGCCAGCAGCTCGGGACCCAGCGATTACAATGAGCAGTTCTTC.

As to this clone: The junction and the germline gene differ at one end; a read error may be behind it. This chain links TRBV29-1 with TRBJ1-1; 8 bases are shared with TRBD1. The CDR3 covers 13 residues. CDR1 is SQVTM, CDR2 ANQGSEA, per germline. The CDR3 loop reads CSAEGQGGAEAFF. CDR3 coding DNA: TGCAGCGCTGAAGGACAGGGTGGCGCTGAAGCTTTCTTT.

The rearrangement uses TRBV29-1 and TRBJ2-7, with 7 bases aligning to TRBD1. The V segment lost 8 bases and the J segment 4 bases; nucleotides outside the gene matches: 8. CDR1 is SQVTM, CDR2 ANQGSEA, per germline. The CDR3 contains 12 residues. CDR3 DNA: TGCAGCTTCAGACAGGGACGGTACGAGCAGTACTTC. This gives the protein CSFRQGRYEQYF.

The gene calls are TRBV18 and TRBJ2-1; D may correspond to TRBD1 or TRBD2 (5 bases each). Germline V gene lookup returns CDR1 KGHSH and CDR2 LQKENI. V lost 3 bases, J lost 0 bases, and 15 bases lay in between. The CDR3 has 17 residues. DNA for the CDR3: TGTGCCAGCTCACCTACGGGGCCTCGAAGCTCCTACAATGAGCAGTTCTTC. Protein: CASSPTGPRSSYNEQFF.

This rearrangement joins TRBV2 to TRBJ1-1, with D perhaps TRBD1 (6 bases). V lost 10 bases and J lost 8, with 20 bases in between. There are 13 residues in the CDR3. The germline gives CDR1 SNHLY, CDR2 FYNNEI. The CDR3 bases are TGTGCCACCGACTTTACCGGGACATCCGAAGCTTTCTTT. Amino acid sequence: CATDFTGTSEAFF.

The chain joins TRBV5-4 to TRBJ2-5; 9 bases agree with TRBD1. CDR3 length equals 15 residues. Germline CDR1 reads SGHNT; CDR2 reads YYREEE (reference sequence). Trimming cost V 3 bases and J 5 bases; bases outside gene matches: 8. DNA for the CDR3: TGTGCCAGCAGCTGGGACAGGGCTTTAATCGAGACCCAGTACTTC. Its protein product is CASSWDRALIETQYF.

The V and J genes are TRBV10-3 and TRBJ1-2; D is undetermined. Germline V gene sequence: CDR1 ENHRY, CDR2 SYGVKD. The ends were cut back, 2 bases at V and 7 bases at J, with 5 bases in the middle. The CDR3 spans 11 residues. This CDR3 is CAISEEGGYTF. The CDR3 DNA is TGTGCCATCAGTGAGGAGGGTGGCTACACCTTC.

This chain uses TRBV6-5 with TRBJ2-7, with D possibly being TRBD1 (6 bases). This CDR3 comprises 15 residues. The germline V gene has CDR1 MNHEY and CDR2 SVGAGI. The V gene lost 2 bases and the J gene lost 1 base, with 12 bases spanning the gap. The DNA for the CDR3 is TGTGCCAGCAGTTACGCCGGGGACATTTCCTACGAGCAGTACTTC. This sequence encodes CASSYAGDISYEQYF.

The chain links TRBV5-1 to TRBJ1-2, with 8 bases that match TRBD1. Germline V gene sequence: CDR1 SGHRS, CDR2 YFSETQ. This CDR3 contains 17 residues. The V and J ends lost 4 bases and 4 bases, in that order; junction bases with no gene match: 15. In DNA, the CDR3 is TGCGCCAGCAGCGAGCGACAGGGGACTGTTTTCCTCTATGGCTACACCTTC. Its translation is CASSERQGTVFLYGYTF.

This sequence joins TRBV29-1 and TRBJ2-3; TRBD2 matches 15 bases. The V and J ends lost 6 bases and 3 bases, in that order; junction bases with no gene match: 7. Germline CDR1 SQVTM, CDR2 ANQGSEA. The length of the CDR3 is 16 residues. The CDR3 loop is CSVPGTSGGLTDTQYF. The CDR3 DNA is TGCAGCGTACCCGGGACTAGCGGGGGGTTGACAGATACGCAGTATTTT.

The sample holds a few counts of this clone. The chain links TRBV7-8 to TRBJ2-1; D possibly corresponds to TRBD2 (6 bases). The CDR3 sequence is 17 residues long. Trimming cost V 5 bases and J 2 bases, with 19 bases left between them. The germline V gene has CDR1 SGHVS and CDR2 FQNEAQ. CDR3 in DNA: TGTGCCAGCAGCCGGTGGTTCCGGGACTCGACCTACAATGAGCAGTTCTTC. Encoded protein: CASSRWFRDSTYNEQFF.

This clone was seen a handful of times. The rearrangement uses TRBV28 and TRBJ1-2, with 7 bases that match TRBD1. With 4 bases clipped from V and 3 bases from J, the junction kept 8 bases outside the gene matches. CDR3 length equals 15 residues. CDR1 is MDHEN, CDR2 SYDVKM, per germline. The CDR3 sequence: CASSWSDRAYYGYTF. CDR3 nucleotide sequence: TGTGCCAGCAGTTGGAGCGACAGGGCCTACTATGGCTACACCTTC.